The 10 T cell receptor beta chains below come from one sample, sequenced in a study of T cell repertoires in cytomegalovirus infection. TCRdb reprocessed the reads with MiXCR, giving one entry per CDR3 protein. The sample carries fewer than 350,000 distinct CDR3 sequences, around 29% recorded once. The antigens these receptors bind are not known. Here the sequenced sample was cultured PBMCs, taken from culture after CMV antigen stimulation. The receptor source for this set is a human donor in good health (CMV status not recorded). Some clones in this sample may be carry-over from other donors' samples.

The rearrangement uses TRBV2 and TRBJ2-7, with D unresolved. Germline CDR1 SNHLY, CDR2 FYNNEI. V lost 6 bases and J 7 bases, leaving 10 bases between the germline ends. This CDR3 comprises 11 residues. The CDR3 region is CASSNPWEQYF. The DNA of the CDR3 is TGTGCCAGCAGCAACCCTTGGGAGCAGTACTTC.

This clonotype appeared many times. The chain combines TRBV20-1 with TRBJ2-1, with D tentatively TRBD2 (5 bases). CDR1 and CDR2 (germline): DFQATT, SNEGSKA (reference sequence). The V end lost 5 bases, the J end lost 7 bases, and 24 bases lay between the germline ends. The CDR3 length is 16 residues. Here the CDR3 DNA reads TGCAGTGCTCAGCCCCTGATAGGTCTGCCGGGAAATGAGCAGTTCTTC. Translation: CSAQPLIGLPGNEQFF.

This clonotype was recorded many times. The chain carries TRBV19 and TRBJ1-2; D gene ambiguous. V shed 7 bases and J shed 3 bases, with 6 bases lying between them. The CDR3 is 11 residues long. Germline V CDR1 and CDR2: LNHDA, SQIVND (reference sequence). CDR3: CASTGYYGYTF. The CDR3 coding sequence is TGTGCCAGTACTGGATACTATGGCTACACCTTC.

The gene calls are TRBV6-2 or TRBV6-3 and TRBJ2-7; maybe TRBD1 (6 bases). V was clipped by 5 bases and J by 0 bases, with 20 bases between them. CDR3 length: 17 amino acids. CDR1 and CDR2 from the germline V gene are MNHEY and SVGEGT. The CDR3 coding sequence is TGTGCCAGCAGTCAACCAAGCTGGACAGTCGCCTCCTACGAGCAGTACTTC. Its protein product is CASSQPSWTVASYEQYF.

This clonotype is a singleton in its sample. The chain links TRBV6-5 to TRBJ2-1; D gene uncertain. Trimming left V 5 bases short and J 8 bases short, with 25 bases between. The germline gives CDR1 MNHEY, CDR2 SVGAGI. There are 17 residues in the CDR3. The CDR3 is CASSDDGWDLVGDEQFF. For the CDR3, the DNA is TGTGCCAGCAGTGACGACGGTTGGGATTTGGTGGGTGATGAGCAGTTCTTC.

The chain is built from TRBV7-9 and TRBJ2-1, with D perhaps matching TRBD2 (6 bases). This CDR3 has 16 amino acids. V lost 6 bases and J lost 4, with 19 bases in between. CDR1 is SEHNR, CDR2 FQNEAQ, per germline (reference sequence). The CDR3 loop is CASSRDFRPPYNEQFF. The CDR3 DNA reads TGTGCCAGCAGTCGGGACTTCCGCCCCCCTTACAATGAGCAGTTCTTC.

In its sample, this clonotype was seen a few times. This sequence joins TRBV7-9 and TRBJ1-1; TRBD1 agrees at 10 bases. Germline values: CDR1 SEHNR, CDR2 FQNEAQ (reference sequence). The junction had 8 bases not matched to a gene; V was cut back by 5 bases and J by 11 bases. The CDR3 is 13 amino acids. Here the CDR3 reads CASSDQAGQGAFF. The CDR3 DNA sequence: TGTGCCAGCAGCGACCAGGCGGGACAGGGGGCTTTCTTT.

In this sample, this clonotype turned up a few times. The chain carries TRBV6-2 or TRBV6-3 and TRBJ2-2; no reliable D call. Germline CDR1 and CDR2: MNHEY and SVGEGT. The V and J ends lost 0 bases and 5 bases respectively, with 4 bases between them. This CDR3 region has 13 residues. The CDR3 coding sequence is TGTGCCAGCAGTTACTCGTATACCGGGGAGCTGTTTTTT. The encoded protein is CASSYSYTGELFF.

This clonotype occurred a few times. CDR3: CASSPTSGRALGEQFF. The CDR3 DNA sequence: TGTGCCAGCAGCCCGACTAGCGGGAGGGCCCTGGGTGAGCAGTTCTTC. This chain uses TRBV12-3 or TRBV12-4 with TRBJ2-1; 14 bases map to TRBD2. The ends lost 6 bases at V and 9 bases at J; junction bases unmatched: 10. CDR3 length: 16 residues.

The chain is built from TRBV19 and TRBJ1-4; perhaps TRBD1 as D (5 bases). The CDR3 is 15 residues long. Trimming took 9 bases from V and 0 from J, leaving 14 bases between them. Germline CDR1 LNHDA, CDR2 SQIVND (reference sequence). As DNA, the CDR3 is TGTGCCAGCTTAAAGACAGCTGCAACTAATGAAAAACTGTTTTTT. It translates to CASLKTAATNEKLFF.